This entry describes one T cell receptor (beta chain). Its antigen is unknown. Per-base quality was not reported, and no clone a single base away is much larger than it. TCRbeta CDR3 regions were amplified from genomic DNA by means of the immunoSEQ Assay, a bias-controlled multiplex PCR. The study's processing was this. Within the assay, amplification of reference gene primers was used to estimate how many nucleated cells each sample contained. Sequence reads were collapsed and filtered to measure the absolute abundance of every unique TCRbeta CDR3 rearrangement. For each sample, productive Simpson clonality was calculated as the square root of Simpson's diversity index over productive rearrangements. The table was pulled from immuneACCESS by TCRdb, which kept in-frame rearrangements only. Such tables lose some clones; where checked, under half of the loss comes from unresolved V genes, and the rest has no known cause. That table supplies the V and J calls and clone size; D and trimming were determined from the DNA. The sample table contains more than 65,000 clones; only one count was recorded for about four fifths of them. The top ten clonotypes cover roughly 6% of the sample.

The source of the sample is a study of blood T cell repertoires in COVID-19 (TCRdb year 2020). Notes on the research overall: Samples covering the acute and convalescent phases of COVID-19 were provided by collaborators in the United States, Italy and Spain. HLA class I and class II types, where available, came from metadata supplied by the sample provider rather than from assay-based typing. The sample metadata nearly always contained a de-identified subject ID, COVID-19 status, age in years and sex. Deeply sampled blood TCRbeta repertoires from subjects exposed to, actively infected with, or recovered from COVID-19 were included in the dataset. The repertoires were made available in a free public database intended to serve as a resource for research on the immune response to SARS-CoV-2. The material from the prospective study consisted of cDNA or gDNA derived from T cells, B-cell-depleted T cells, or PBMCs. The samples were drawn from the first 160 participants of the ongoing ImmuneRACE study and from 950 to 1,500 subjects provided by 6 global collaborators. Broad study findings and their caveats: The amount of clinical and demographic metadata varied by source and participant and was provided uncurated.

Each collaborating institution followed its own protocols to collect whole blood in K2EDTA tubes. For TCRbeta analysis, collaborators shipped samples as frozen whole blood, isolated PBMCs, or DNA extracted from either of those sample types. The germline V and J ends show losses of 8 bases and 6 bases respectively, and no gene match explains 6 bases of the junction. The CDR3 goes from the cysteine to the phenylalanine over 13 residues. CDR3 DNA only is kept here, 39 bases in frame from base 1. From a lookup of the germline V gene (reference sequence), CDR1 and CDR2 are LNHDA and SQIVND. The sequence was collected from an older woman with acute or convalescent COVID-19. This receptor chain uses TRBV19 and TRBJ2-7; TRBD1 agrees with 11 junctional bases. Material: peripheral blood. For the CDR3, the sequence is CASGFGTGGEQYF. The nucleotide sequence is TGTGCCAGTGGATTCGGGACAGGGGGCGAGCAGTACTTC.